This entry describes one T cell receptor (beta chain). Its cognate antigen is unknown. The PCR had 60 Vbeta and 13 Jbeta primers. Produced via immunoSEQ multiplex PCR; TCRdb's table is partial and in-frame only. The sample holds approximately 93,000 clones, 79% seen once. The entry originates in a study of cytomegalovirus exposure and HLA in healthy donors. Notes on the study in general: TRBV6-2, TRBV6-3 and some other V segments were unresolvable in 87-base-pair reads. Clonal expansion was found to be greater in HLA-associated TCR beta chains than in equally common others in a later analysis. Researchers reported in a later analysis that a missense DCLRE1C variant was tied to TCR beta V- and J-gene trimming.

The CDR3 spans 15 residues. Trimming shortened V by 4 bases and J by 0 bases, and 9 bases separated the two germline ends. CDR1 and CDR2 from the germline V gene are SNHLY and FYNNEI. Sequencing was performed on PBMCs. The chain employs TRBV2 and TRBJ2-2, with D uncertain. The TCR sequence derives from a male donor in good health and CMV-seropositive. In DNA form, the CDR3 reads TGTGCCAGCAGTGTGGCCAGTGCGAACACCGGGGAGCTGTTTTTT. Residues: CASSVASANTGELFF.